The clone carrying this TCR beta chain was seen a few times. The data belong to a study of blood T cell repertoires in COVID-19. Looking at the study overall: Nucleic acid was either cDNA or gDNA, and it came from T cells, B-cell-depleted T cells, or PBMCs.

Method: immunoSEQ multiplex PCR; TCRdb's copy keeps in-frame clones and lacks some. Of about 200,000 clones in the sample, just over 85% were seen once. The J segment lost 12 bases and the V segment lost 0 bases, leaving 2 bases of the junction unmatched. The germline V gene has CDR1 SGHRS and CDR2 YFSETQ. This CDR3 is 13 amino acids long. The sequenced sample was PBMCs or T cells enriched from blood (not recorded which). The TCR was taken from a woman aged 40 to 50 with acute COVID-19. The chain combines TRBV5-1 with TRBJ2-1, with 11 positions matching TRBD2. CDR3 loop: CASSLGTSGLQFF. In DNA form, the CDR3 reads TGCGCCAGCAGCTTGGGGACTAGCGGGCTGCAGTTCTTC.